The TCR beta chain under discussion was sequenced for a study of STAT5B mutations in CD4+ large granular lymphocyte leukemia. Regarding this clone: This sample also contains other DNA sequences that code for the same CDR3.

Per the germline V gene, CDR1 is SGHAT and CDR2 is FQNNGV. Trimming removed 1 base at V and 6 bases at J, with 10 bases between. This CDR3 has 15 amino acids. TCRdb keeps only in-frame clones here, not all; method: immunoSEQ multiplex PCR. The sample holds about 30,000 clones, under 85% seen once. The J gene is TRBJ1-6, the V gene TRBV11-2; TRBD1 might be the D (6 bases). Material: CD4+ T cells from blood buffy coats. This sequence originates from a human donor in good health. This CDR3 reads CASSLAGRGNSPLHF. CDR3 DNA: TGTGCCAGCAGCTTAGCCGGCAGGGGTAATTCACCCCTCCACTTT.